The next 2 T cell receptor beta chains were all read from a single sample in a study of identical twins. Each CDR3 protein is one row after TCRdb ran MiXCR on the 5' RACE reads. The data show hundreds of thousands of distinct CDR3 sequences, 6% to 8.5% seen once. These sequences were also reported in another study, on yellow fever vaccine responses in identical twins.

Sequencing was carried out using CD8+ T cells sorted from blood. The receptors here all came from a woman aged 18 to 35 in good health.

J is TRBJ1-1 and V is TRBV7-9; D remains ambiguous. The CDR3 runs 15 residues. The V end lost 7 bases, the J end lost 2 bases, and 17 bases lay between the germline ends. The germline CDR1 and CDR2 sequences are SEHNR and FQNEAQ (reference sequence). CDR3 DNA: TGTGCCAGCAACCACCAGGCAGGTAGCAACACTGAAGCTTTCTTT. Residues: CASNHQAGSNTEAFF.

This clonotype has a handful of counts. This chain joins TRBV25-1 and TRBJ1-2, with TRBD1 identical over 7 bases. The CDR3 consists of 14 residues. Germline values: CDR1 MGHDK, CDR2 SYGVNS. Germline trimming cut 4 bases from V and 6 bases from J; bases unmatched to any gene: 8. CDR3 sequence reads: CASSALQGEDGYTF. CDR3 DNA: TGTGCCAGCAGTGCGCTTCAGGGGGAGGATGGCTACACCTTC.